This T cell receptor beta chain was retrieved from a study of blood T cells in healthy people across ages. Each sample yielded at least 5 micrograms of PBMC total RNA. For the second PCR, which ran for about 6 to 11 cycles, a sample-barcoded 5' primer and a J-beta primer mix were used. A single record per CDR3 protein comes from TCRdb applying MiXCR to the 5' RACE reads. The repertoire has around 850,000 distinct CDR3 sequences, around 36% of them found once; the top ten carry around 13%. Trimming removed 3 bases from V and 3 bases from J, with 15 bases in between. Per the germline V gene, CDR1 is SGDLS and CDR2 is YYNGEE. This CDR3 region has 15 residues. This clonotype was detected only a few times.

The chain employs TRBV9 and TRBJ2-5; D might be TRBD2 (5 bases). Material for sequencing was blood. The source of this sequence is a young man in good health. The CDR3 here is CASSGWRGPEETQYF. CDR3 coding DNA: TGTGCCAGCAGCGGGTGGAGAGGGCCCGAAGAGACCCAGTACTTC.